This T cell receptor beta chain was captured in a study of sequential checkpoint blockade in melanoma. Study context: Patients were randomized 1:1 to nivolumab-then-ipilimumab or ipilimumab-then-nivolumab first-line. Maintenance nivolumab came after either treatment sequence.

The CDR3 is made up of 16 amino acids. V dropped 4 bases and J dropped 0 bases, with 13 bases sitting between them. The germline CDR1 and CDR2 sequences are MNHEY and SVGAGI. Treatment in this sample: randomized to nivolumab then ipilimumab (arm A) or the reverse (arm B). None of the patients previously received DNA-damaging chemotherapy. Sorted cells were live CD3+CD8+, lacking CD19 and CD56, from PBMCs. This clone was counted between two and nine times. Sequenced by immunoSEQ multiplex PCR; TCRdb stores in-frame clones only, minus some. The table lists roughly 13,000 clones, about 55% of them singletons.

The J gene is TRBJ2-1, the V gene TRBV6-5; the D gene is possibly TRBD1 (6 bases). This specimen consisted of CD8+ T cells sorted from blood (inferred from file names), obtained from a patient given nivolumab and ipilimumab in sequence. The receptor was isolated from a human donor with melanoma. The CDR3 sequence: CASSSRGMSSYNEQFF. In nucleotides, the CDR3 is TGTGCCAGCAGTTCAAGGGGGATGAGCTCCTACAATGAGCAGTTCTTC.